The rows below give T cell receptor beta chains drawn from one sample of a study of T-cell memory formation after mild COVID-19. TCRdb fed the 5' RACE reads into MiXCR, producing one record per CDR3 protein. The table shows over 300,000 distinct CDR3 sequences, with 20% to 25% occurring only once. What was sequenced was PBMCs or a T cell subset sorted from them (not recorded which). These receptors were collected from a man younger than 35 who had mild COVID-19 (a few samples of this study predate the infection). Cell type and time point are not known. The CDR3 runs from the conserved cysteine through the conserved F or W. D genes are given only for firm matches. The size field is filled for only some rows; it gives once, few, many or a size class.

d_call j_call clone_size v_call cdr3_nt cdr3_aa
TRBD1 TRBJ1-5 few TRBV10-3 TGTGCCATCAGTGAGTCAGAGGGGACAGGGTGGTTTTCCGGTCAGCCCCAGCATTTT CAISESEGTGWFSGQPQHF
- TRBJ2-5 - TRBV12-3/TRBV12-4 TGTGCCAGCAGCCGAGAGGAAGAGACCCAGTACTTC CASSREEETQYF
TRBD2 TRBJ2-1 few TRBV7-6 TGTGCCAGCAGCCTAGCGCAGGGCGGGAGGAATGAGCAGTTCTTC CASSLAQGGRNEQFF
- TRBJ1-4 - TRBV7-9 TGTGCCAGCAGCTTACCACCAGACAAGGCAACTAATGAAAAACTGTTTTTT CASSLPPDKATNEKLFF
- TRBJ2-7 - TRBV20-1 TGCAGTGCCACCCCTCGCCCGGCCTCCTACGAGCAGTACTTC CSATPRPASYEQYF
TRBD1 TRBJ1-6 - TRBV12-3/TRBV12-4 TGTGCCAGCAGTCTAGATGGACAGGTTAATTCACCCCTCCACTTT CASSLDGQVNSPLHF
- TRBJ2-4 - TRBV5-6 TGTGCCAGCAGCTTGGGATCTGGGGTGGTCAAAAACATTCAGTACTTC CASSLGSGVVKNIQYF
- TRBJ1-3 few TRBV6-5 TGTGCCAGCAGTCCCCGGCGGGGGCTCGATGGAAACACCATATATTTT CASSPRRGLDGNTIYF
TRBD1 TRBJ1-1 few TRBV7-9 TGTGCCAGCAGCTTAGAGGCGACAGGGGGCGGCGTAACTGCAATGAGTCCCCAGGACACTGAAGCTTTCTTT CASSLEATGGGVTAMSPQDTEAFF
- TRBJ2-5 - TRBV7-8 TGTGCCAGCAGCTTCGGCGAACAAGAGACCCAGTACTTC CASSFGEQETQYF
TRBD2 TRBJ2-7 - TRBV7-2 TGTGCCAGCAGCCTCTTAGCGGGGATCTCCTACGAGCAGTACTTC CASSLLAGISYEQYF
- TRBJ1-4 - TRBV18 TGTGCCAGCTCGCCCTCGGGAGGGGGTGAAAAACTGTTTTTT CASSPSGGGEKLFF
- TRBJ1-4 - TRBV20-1 TGCAGTGCCTATTCCGGGACACATCTTGAAAAACTGTTTTTT CSAYSGTHLEKLFF
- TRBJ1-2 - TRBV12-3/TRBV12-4 TGTGCCAGCAGTTTCTTGATTGGGAAGGGCTACACCTTC CASSFLIGKGYTF
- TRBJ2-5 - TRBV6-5 TGTGCCAGCAGGCACCGGGACTGGGCCCACCAAGAGACCCAGTACTTC CASRHRDWAHQETQYF
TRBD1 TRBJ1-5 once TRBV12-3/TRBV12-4 TGTGCCAGCAGAGGACAGGGGCTTGTTCAGCCCCAGCATTTT CASRGQGLVQPQHF
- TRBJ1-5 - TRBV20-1 TGCAGTGCCCGCCGGTCTGGAAATCAGCCCCAGCATTTT CSARRSGNQPQHF
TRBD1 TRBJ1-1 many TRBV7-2 TGCGCCAGCAGCCTGGGGGACAGGAGGAACACTGAAGCTTTCTTT CASSLGDRRNTEAFF
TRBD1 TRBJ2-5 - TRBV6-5 TGTGCCAGCAGGGGACAGCAAGAGACCCAGTACTTC CASRGQQETQYF
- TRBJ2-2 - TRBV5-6 TGTGCCAGCAGCAGAGCGCGCAGGTCTGGGGAGCTGTTTTTT CASSRARRSGELFF
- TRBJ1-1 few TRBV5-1 TGCGCCAGCAGGGAGGTGGACACTGAAGCTTTCTTT CASREVDTEAFF
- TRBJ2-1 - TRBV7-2 TGTGCCAGCAGGCTCTGGCGGGAAGGGAATGAGCAGTTCTTC CASRLWREGNEQFF
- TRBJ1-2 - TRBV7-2 TGTGCCAGCAGCTCCGGGGGGGCCATCAGTAATGGCTACACCTTC CASSSGGAISNGYTF
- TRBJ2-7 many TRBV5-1 TGCGCCAGCAGCTTCCTTGTTGGCGGGGACTCCTACGAGCAGTACTTC CASSFLVGGDSYEQYF
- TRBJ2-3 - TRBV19 TGTGCCAGTAGTCCATTACTAGACGAGGATACGCAGTATTTT CASSPLLDEDTQYF
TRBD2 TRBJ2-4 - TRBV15 TGTGCCACCAGCAGAGTATGGACTAGCGTGGGGGCCAAAAACATTCAGTACTTC CATSRVWTSVGAKNIQYF
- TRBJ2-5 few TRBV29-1 TGCAGCGTTGTAATGGAAGAGACCCAGTACTTC CSVVMEETQYF
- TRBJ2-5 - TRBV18 TGTGCCAGCTCCCCTTGGGACTTCGAAGAGACCCAGTACTTC CASSPWDFEETQYF
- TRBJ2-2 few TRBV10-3 TGTGCCATCTCCGCGGACGGAAACACCGGGGAGCTGTTTTTT CAISADGNTGELFF
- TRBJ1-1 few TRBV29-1 TGCAGCGTTGGAAGGGCAGATCATCTTGATTTCTTT CSVGRADHLDFF
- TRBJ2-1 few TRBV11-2 TGTGCCAGCAGCTTAAGGGATCTAGGAGAGCAGTTCTTC CASSLRDLGEQFF
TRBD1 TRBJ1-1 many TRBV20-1 TGCAGTGCTAGAGATAGGAAGGGGGCGGACACTGAAGCTTTCTTT CSARDRKGADTEAFF
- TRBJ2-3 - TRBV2 TGTGCCAGCAGTGACGACCCGGGAGATACGCAGTATTTT CASSDDPGDTQYF
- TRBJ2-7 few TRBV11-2 TGTGCCAGCAGCTTTAGGGAAGCCCGGTTCTTCAACGAGCAGTACTTC CASSFREARFFNEQYF
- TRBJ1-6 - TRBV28 TGTGCCAGCACTCTCTCGGGTTTGGTGCAACCCCCAATTTCACCCCTCCACTTT CASTLSGLVQPPISPLHF
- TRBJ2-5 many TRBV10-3 TGTGCCATCAGTGAGTCTGGCGGGGTAGAGACCCAGTACTTC CAISESGGVETQYF